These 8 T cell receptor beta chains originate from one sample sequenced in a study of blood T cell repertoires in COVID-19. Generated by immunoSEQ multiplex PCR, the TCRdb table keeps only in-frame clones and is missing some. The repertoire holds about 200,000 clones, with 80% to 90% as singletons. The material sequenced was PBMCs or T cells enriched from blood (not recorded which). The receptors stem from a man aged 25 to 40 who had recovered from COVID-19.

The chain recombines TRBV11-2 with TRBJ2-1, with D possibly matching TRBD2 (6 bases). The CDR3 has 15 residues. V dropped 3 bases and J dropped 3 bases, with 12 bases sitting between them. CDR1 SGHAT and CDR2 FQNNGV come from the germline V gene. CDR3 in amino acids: CASSFRDFLYNEQFF. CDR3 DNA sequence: TGTGCCAGCAGCTTCCGGGACTTTCTCTACAATGAGCAGTTCTTC. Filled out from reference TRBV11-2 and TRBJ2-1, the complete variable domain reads EAGVAQSPRYKIIEKRQSVAFWCNPISGHATLYWYQQILGQGPKLLIQFQNNGVVDDSQLPKDRFSAERLKGVDSTLKIQPAKLEDSAVYLCASSFRDFLYNEQFFGPGTRLTVL.

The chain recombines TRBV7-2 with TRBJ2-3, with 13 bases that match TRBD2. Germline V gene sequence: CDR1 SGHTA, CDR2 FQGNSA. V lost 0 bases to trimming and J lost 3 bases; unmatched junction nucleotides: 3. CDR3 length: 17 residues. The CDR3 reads CASSLAGTSGTTDTQYF. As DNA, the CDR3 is TGTGCCAGCAGCTTAGCGGGGACTAGCGGGACAACAGATACGCAGTATTTT.

The CDR3 protein is CAISEEQGLYGYTF. As DNA, the CDR3 is TGTGCCATCAGTGAGGAACAGGGATTGTATGGCTACACCTTC. V gene TRBV10-3 combines with J gene TRBJ1-2; D may be TRBD1 (6 bases). This CDR3 has 14 amino acids. The V gene lost 2 bases and the J gene lost 5 bases, with 12 bases spanning the gap. Germline CDR1 ENHRY, CDR2 SYGVKD.

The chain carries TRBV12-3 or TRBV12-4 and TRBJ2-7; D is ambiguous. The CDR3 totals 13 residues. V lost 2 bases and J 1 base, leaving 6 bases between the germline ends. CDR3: CASSLHSSYEQYF. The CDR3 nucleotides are TGTGCCAGCAGTTTACACAGTTCCTACGAGCAGTACTTC.

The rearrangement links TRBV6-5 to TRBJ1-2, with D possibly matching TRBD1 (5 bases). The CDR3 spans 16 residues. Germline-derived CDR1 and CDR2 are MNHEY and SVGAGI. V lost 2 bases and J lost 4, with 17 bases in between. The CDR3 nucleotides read TGTGCCAGCAGTTACCGAGGGACTCAGGACGTCTATGGCTACACCTTC. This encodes CASSYRGTQDVYGYTF.

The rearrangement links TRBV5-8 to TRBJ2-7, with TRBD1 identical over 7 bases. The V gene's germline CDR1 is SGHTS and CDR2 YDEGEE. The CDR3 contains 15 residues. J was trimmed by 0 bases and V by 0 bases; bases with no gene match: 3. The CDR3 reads CASSLVGTVSYEQYF. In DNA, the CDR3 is TGTGCCAGCAGCTTGGTCGGGACAGTCTCCTACGAGCAGTACTTC.

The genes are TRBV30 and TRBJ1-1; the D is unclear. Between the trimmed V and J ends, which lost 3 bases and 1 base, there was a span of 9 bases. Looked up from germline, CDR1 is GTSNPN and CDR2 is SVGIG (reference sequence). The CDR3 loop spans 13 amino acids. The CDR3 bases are TGTGCCTGGAGGCCAGAAAGGAACACTGAAGCTTTCTTT. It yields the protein CAWRPERNTEAFF.

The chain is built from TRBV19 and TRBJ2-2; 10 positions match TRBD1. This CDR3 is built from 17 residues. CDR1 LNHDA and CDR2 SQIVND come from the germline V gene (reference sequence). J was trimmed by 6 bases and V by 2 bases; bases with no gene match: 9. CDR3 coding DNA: TGTGCCAGTAGTATATATGGGACAGGGGATTCGGCCGGGGAGCTGTTTTTT. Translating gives CASSIYGTGDSAGELFF.